A selection of T cell receptor beta chains follows, all from one sample in a study of patients and donors after allogeneic stem cell transplantation. Using its own MiXCR run on the RT-PCR reads, TCRdb lists one record per CDR3 protein. The sample holds 85,000 to 90,000 distinct CDR3 sequences, around 48% seen once. The sequenced material came from blood, either unsorted or a sorted T cell fraction (not recorded which). The receptors derive from a human donor who was either an allogeneic HSCT recipient or a stem cell or donor lymphocyte infusion donor (not recorded which). It is not recorded whose cells these are; they may come from a transplant donor. The CDR3 runs from the conserved cysteine through the conserved F or W. D genes are given only for firm matches. Expanded clones are given a class, and other clones once, few, many or no size at all.

length	J	size	V	D	DNA	CDR3
13	TRBJ1-1	once	TRBV5-1	-	TGCGCCAGCAGCATGTCAGGGAGTGGTGAAGCTCTCTTT	CASSMSGSGEALF
15	TRBJ1-2	-	TRBV3-1	-	TGTGCCAGCAGCCAAGATCGGAGAACCTACTATGGCTACACCTTC	CASSQDRRTYYGYTF
15	TRBJ2-6	-	TRBV27	-	TGTGCCAGCAGTTACTCCGGCTCTGGGGCCAACGTCCTGACTTTC	CASSYSGSGANVLTF
16	TRBJ2-7	-	TRBV28	-	TGTGCCAGCAGTCTCCTTGGTGGACAGTTGTCCTACGAGCAGTACTTC	CASSLLGGQLSYEQYF
15	TRBJ1-2	-	TRBV21-1	-	TGTGCCAGCAGCAACCGGGGACCAGCTAACTATGGCTACACCTTC	CASSNRGPANYGYTF
14	TRBJ1-5	few	TRBV7-9	-	TGTGCCAGCAGCTTCCGACAGGTTGTTTGGCCCCAGCATTTT	CASSFRQVVWPQHF
15	TRBJ1-3	-	TRBV19	-	TGTGCCAGTAGACGGGACGGGTTCTCTGGAAACACCATATATTTT	CASRRDGFSGNTIYF
14	TRBJ1-2	few	TRBV13	-	TGTGCCAGCAGCGCCCGGGAACTCAACTATGGCTACACCTTC	CASSARELNYGYTF
14	TRBJ1-1	few	TRBV6-5	-	TGTGCCAGCAGTCGGGCTCTCCCAGGACCTGAAGCTTTCTTT	CASSRALPGPEAFF
14	TRBJ1-2	few	TRBV9	-	TGTGCCAGCAGCGTAGAGCCAGGGAATTATGGCTACACCTTC	CASSVEPGNYGYTF
13	TRBJ1-3	few	TRBV20-1	TRBD1	TGCAGTGCCGGACAGGGGGCTGGAAACACCATATATTTT	CSAGQGAGNTIYF
15	TRBJ2-7	few	TRBV4-1	TRBD2	TGCGCCAGCAGCTGGGGACTAGCGGGTGAATACGAGCAGTACTTC	CASSWGLAGEYEQYF
16	TRBJ1-6	few	TRBV27	TRBD1	TGTGCCAGCACCCAGACAGGGGGAGCCTATAATTCACCCCTCCACTTT	CASTQTGGAYNSPLHF
18	TRBJ2-6	-	TRBV5-1	-	TGCGCCAGCCGCAAGTTAGCGTCAGGATCCTCTGGGGCCAACGTCCTGACTTTC	CASRKLASGSSGANVLTF
16	TRBJ1-6	-	TRBV10-3	-	TGTGCCATCAGTGATGAAACGAGCTCCTATAATTCACCCCTCCACTTT	CAISDETSSYNSPLHF
14	TRBJ2-1	-	TRBV20-1	-	TGCAGTGCTAGAGATCCAGGGAACCCGAATATTCAGTTCTTC	CSARDPGNPNIQFF
14	TRBJ1-2	-	TRBV29-1	TRBD1	TGCAGCGCCATTCCGGGACAGGGCAAGCATGGCTACACCTTC	CSAIPGQGKHGYTF
16	TRBJ1-5	-	TRBV28	TRBD1	TGTGCCAGCAGTTCTCCGGACAGGGCAAGCAATCAGCCCCAGCATTTT	CASSSPDRASNQPQHF
14	TRBJ1-5	few	TRBV6-1	TRBD1	TGTGCCAGCAGCATCGACAGGGGCAATCAGCCCCAGCATTTT	CASSIDRGNQPQHF
11	TRBJ1-1	-	TRBV6-5	-	TGTGCCAGCTGTTCCAACACTGAAGCTTTCTTT	CASCSNTEAFF
15	TRBJ2-7	few	TRBV20-1	TRBD2	TGCAGTGCTAGAGATCCGGGACTAGCGGGAGTCGAGCAGTACTTC	CSARDPGLAGVEQYF
16	TRBJ2-2	-	TRBV14	TRBD2	TGTGCCAGCAGCCAAAGCTGGACTAGAAGGTCCGGGGAGCTGTTTTTT	CASSQSWTRRSGELFF